One sample yielded the 22 T cell receptor beta chains listed below, sequenced in a study of blood T cells in healthy people across ages. Sample-barcoded 5' priming and a J-beta primer mix drove a second PCR of roughly 6 to 12 cycles. TCRdb re-analysed the 5' RACE reads in MiXCR, keeping a single row per CDR3 protein. Of about 730,000 distinct CDR3 sequences detected, approximately 39% appear once; the ten largest clones hold around 20%. Sequencing was performed on blood. These receptors were taken from an older woman in good health.

This sequence joins TRBV2 and TRBJ1-2, with D possibly matching TRBD1 (6 bases). Germline values: CDR1 SNHLY, CDR2 FYNNEI. The V end was cut by 4 bases, the J end by 4 bases, with 10 bases between. This CDR3 is built from 13 residues. The CDR3 bases are TGTGCCAGCAGTGCGGACAGTGGCTATGGCTACACCTTC. Its protein product is CASSADSGYGYTF.

The genes are TRBV10-3 and TRBJ1-1; 7 bases map to TRBD1. After removal of 3 bases from V and 0 bases from J, the junction contained 4 bases not matched to a gene. The CDR3 runs 15 residues. CDR1 is ENHRY, CDR2 SYGVKD, per germline. The CDR3 DNA reads as TGTGCCATCAGTGACAGGACAGGCATGAACACTGAAGCTTTCTTT. Encoded protein: CAISDRTGMNTEAFF.

This rearrangement joins TRBV20-1 to TRBJ2-5; D might be TRBD2 (5 bases). With 3 bases removed from V and 1 base from J, the gap between germline ends came to 9 bases. CDR1 DFQATT and CDR2 SNEGSKA come from the germline V gene (reference sequence). The CDR3 has 13 amino acids. The CDR3 DNA follows: TGCAGTGCTAGGACCGCGGGCCAAGAGACCCAGTACTTC. Amino acids: CSARTAGQETQYF.

Comments on this clonotype: Germline and junction disagree at one end, which may indicate a read error. The chain joins TRBV18 to TRBJ1-6; no definite D call. Germline values: CDR1 KGHSH, CDR2 LQKENI. This CDR3 has 15 residues. The CDR3 coding sequence is TGTGCCAGCTCGCCACATGCGGGGTTTGATTCACCCCTCCACTTT. Translated: CASSPHAGFDSPLHF.

This clonotype was picked up many times. This chain connects TRBV5-1 to TRBJ2-3, with D perhaps being TRBD1 or TRBD2 (5 bases each). V was trimmed by 2 bases and J by 2 bases, leaving 15 bases between them. The length of the CDR3 is 16 residues. Germline V CDR1 and CDR2: SGHRS, YFSETQ. In DNA, the CDR3 is TGCGCCAGCAGCTTCGGCCAGGGAGTTTCCACAGATACGCAGTATTTT. Amino acids: CASSFGQGVSTDTQYF. Looking up the rest from reference TRBV5-1 and TRBJ2-3 gives the full variable domain: KAGVTQTPRYLIKTRGQQVTLSCSPISGHRSVSWYQQTPGQGLQFLFEYFSETQRNKGNFPGRFSGRQFSNSRSEMNVSTLELGDSALYLCASSFGQGVSTDTQYFGPGTRLTVL.

The V gene is TRBV20-1, the J gene TRBJ2-3, with D tentatively TRBD2 (6 bases). V lost 1 base to trimming and J lost 8 bases, with 10 bases between them. CDR1 is DFQATT and CDR2 is SNEGSKA in the germline V gene (reference sequence). This CDR3 is built from 12 residues. CDR3 in DNA: TGCAGTGCTAGAGTGAGCGGGTTTACGCAGTATTTT. The encoded protein is CSARVSGFTQYF.

The chain recombines TRBV15 with TRBJ2-7, with D possibly matching TRBD1 (5 bases). V gave up 5 bases and J gave up 6 bases, with 11 bases separating them. Germline V gene lookup returns CDR1 LNHNV and CDR2 YYDKDF (reference sequence). This CDR3 comprises 12 residues. The CDR3 sequence: CATSPQGREQYF. The CDR3 nucleotides read TGTGCCACCAGCCCCCAGGGCCGCGAGCAGTACTTC.

This clonotype was counted only a few times. V is TRBV7-2 and J is TRBJ2-7; tentatively, D is TRBD1 (6 bases). V dropped 5 bases and J dropped 6 bases, with 17 bases sitting between them. From germline, CDR1 is SGHTA and CDR2 FQGNSA. The CDR3 totals 14 residues. The CDR3 nucleotides are TGTGCCAGCAGCCCGGGGTGGGGGCTTGGCGAGCAGTACTTC. Translating it yields CASSPGWGLGEQYF.

This clonotype was observed a handful of times. The rearrangement uses TRBV5-1 and TRBJ2-5; D is possibly TRBD1 (5 bases). The CDR3 has 14 amino acids. V dropped 2 bases and J dropped 6 bases, with 14 bases sitting between them. The germline V gene has CDR1 SGHRS and CDR2 YFSETQ. The CDR3 DNA reads as TGCGCCAGCAGCTTTTCGGCAGGGATGAAGACCCAGTACTTC. Protein product: CASSFSAGMKTQYF.

The J gene is TRBJ2-3, the V gene TRBV6-2 or TRBV6-3, with 10 positions matching TRBD2. Per the germline V gene, CDR1 is MNHEY and CDR2 is SVGEGT. Unmatched junction bases numbered 14, after V lost 2 bases and J lost 6 bases. This CDR3 spans 18 amino acids. CDR3 sequence (DNA): TGTGCCAGCAGTTACGCCGGGAGCGGGAGGGCCAATAGGGATACGCAGTATTTT. This encodes CASSYAGSGRANRDTQYF.

This clonotype came up a few times. This clone may be a read error of a much larger clone one base away. The V and J genes are TRBV3-1 and TRBJ2-4; D unclear. CDR3 length equals 13 residues. Between the trimmed V and J ends, which lost 5 bases and 13 bases, there was a span of 18 bases. Germline values: CDR1 LGHDT, CDR2 YNNKEL (reference sequence). DNA of the CDR3: TGTGCCAGCAGCTTAGCAAACTACAATGAGCAGTACTTC. Translation gives CASSLANYNEQYF.

The gene calls are TRBV27 and TRBJ1-2; TRBD1 is a possible D gene (5 bases). CDR1 and CDR2 (germline): MNHEY, SMNVEV (reference sequence). Deletions cut 6 bases from V and 5 bases from J, with 13 bases between. The CDR3 consists of 13 residues. The CDR3 nucleotides read TGTGCCAGCAGCCAGGGTTTTAGTTATGGCTACACCTTC. This translates into CASSQGFSYGYTF.

The CDR3 sequence is CASSLTLGGQTYEQYF. The CDR3 DNA is TGTGCCAGCAGCCTGACCCTCGGGGGGCAAACCTACGAGCAGTACTTC. This chain links TRBV7-8 with TRBJ2-7; maybe TRBD2 (7 bases). This CDR3 is built from 16 residues. CDR1 and CDR2 from the germline V gene are SGHVS and FQNEAQ. V dropped 5 bases and J dropped 2 bases, with 19 bases sitting between them.

Comment on this clonotype: Given a much more abundant clone one base away, this may be a read error. V usage is TRBV28 and J usage is TRBJ2-1; 8 bases are shared with TRBD2. With V trimmed by 8 bases and J by 13 bases, 13 bases remained unmatched. The CDR3 loop spans 13 amino acids. Germline-derived CDR1 and CDR2 are MDHEN and SYDVKM. The CDR3 nucleotides are TGTGCCAGCTATAGCGGGGTTGGAGAGACCCAGTTCTTC. This sequence encodes CASYSGVGETQFF.

Concerning this clonotype itself: The junction departs from germline at one end; a sequencing error may be responsible. The chain is built from TRBV9 and TRBJ2-1; D unresolved. CDR1 and CDR2 (germline): SGDLS, YYNGEE. This CDR3 is 14 amino acids long. CDR3 DNA: TGTGCCAGCAGCGTAGGTTCCGGAGTCAATGAGCCGTTCTTC. This codes for CASSVGSGVNEPFF.

On this clonotype itself: The conserved phenylalanine or tryptophan normally closing the CDR3 is absent here, so this likely arose from a read error. The rearrangement links TRBV12-3 or TRBV12-4 to TRBJ2-3, with unresolved D. This CDR3 spans 11 amino acids. The CDR3 nucleotides read TGTGCCAGAAGTTTAGCCGATACGCAGTATTCT. It is translated as CARSLADTQYS.

V and J are TRBV9 and TRBJ1-6, with 7 bases aligning to TRBD1. This CDR3 region has 15 residues. V lost 4 bases, J lost 16 bases, and 17 bases stayed unmatched. CDR1 and CDR2 (germline): SGDLS, YYNGEE. The CDR3 sequence: CASSPVPTGQAILHF. CDR3 coding DNA: TGTGCCAGCAGCCCTGTTCCGACCGGACAGGCGATTCTCCACTTT. Based on the CDR3 plus reference TRBV9 and TRBJ1-6, the full variable domain is DSGVTQTPKHLITATGQRVTLRCSPRSGDLSVYWYQQSLDQGLQFLIQYYNGEERAKGNILERFSAQQFPDLHSELNLSSLELGDSALYFCASSPVPTGQAILHFGNGTRLTVT.

CDR3 sequence (DNA): TGCGCCAGCAGCACCCTGGCAGGGGGCGAGTATGGCTACACCTTC. It yields the protein CASSTLAGGEYGYTF. The chain joins TRBV5-1 to TRBJ1-2; 8 bases are a match to TRBD1. V lost 4 bases to trimming and J lost 5 bases; unmatched junction nucleotides: 10. There are 15 residues in the CDR3. Per germline, CDR1 SGHRS and CDR2 YFSETQ.

This clonotype was observed a handful of times. J is TRBJ1-4 and V is TRBV7-2; 12 bases fit TRBD1. V was pared by 5 bases and J by 10 bases, with 11 bases of the junction left unmatched. The length of the CDR3 is 16 residues. Germline-derived CDR1 and CDR2 are SGHTA and FQGNSA. The DNA for the CDR3 is TGTGCCAGCAGCCCCAGGAGGGGACAGGGGGCGAGAAAACTGTTTTTT. It encodes CASSPRRGQGARKLFF.

J is TRBJ1-1 and V is TRBV6-5; D call uncertain. There are 12 residues in the CDR3. The germline gives CDR1 MNHEY, CDR2 SVGAGI. V was cut by 0 bases and J by 8 bases, with 7 bases left in between. Here the CDR3 DNA reads TGTGCCAGCAGTTACTCGAGCGGAGAAGCTTTCTTT. It is translated as CASSYSSGEAFF.

The CDR3 DNA reads as TGTGCCAGCAGTGCATACCGGGACAACCTATACCAAGAGACCCAGTACTTC. Translated, it gives CASSAYRDNLYQETQYF. The chain links TRBV6-1 to TRBJ2-5, with a possible D match to TRBD1 (6 bases). V shed 4 bases and J shed 0 bases, with 18 bases lying between them. This CDR3 is 17 amino acids long. Germline V gene lookup returns CDR1 MNHNS and CDR2 SASEGT.

The chain links TRBV6-2 or TRBV6-3 to TRBJ2-7; the match to TRBD2 covers 7 bases. The CDR3 has 16 amino acids. Unmatched junction bases numbered 15, after V lost 7 bases and J lost 3 bases. CDR1 and CDR2 from the germline V gene are MNHEY and SVGEGT. CDR3 sequence reads: CASIPTLGGLHYEQYF. The CDR3 bases are TGTGCCAGCATCCCTACCCTCGGGGGACTACACTACGAGCAGTACTTC.